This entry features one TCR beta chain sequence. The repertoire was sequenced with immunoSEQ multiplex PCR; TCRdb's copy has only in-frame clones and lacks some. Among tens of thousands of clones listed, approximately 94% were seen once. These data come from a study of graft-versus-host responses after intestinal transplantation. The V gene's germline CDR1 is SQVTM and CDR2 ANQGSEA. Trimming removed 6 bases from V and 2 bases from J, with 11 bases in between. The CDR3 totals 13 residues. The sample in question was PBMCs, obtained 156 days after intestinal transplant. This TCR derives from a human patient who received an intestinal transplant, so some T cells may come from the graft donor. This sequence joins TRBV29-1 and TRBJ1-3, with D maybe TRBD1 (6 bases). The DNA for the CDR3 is TGCAGCGTGGACAGTGAGGCTGGAAACACCATATATTTT. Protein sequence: CSVDSEAGNTIYF.